Presented here are 20 T cell receptor beta chains from one specimen sequenced in a study of blood T cell repertoires in COVID-19. The protocol was immunoSEQ multiplex PCR, while the TCRdb copy is restricted to in-frame clones and leaves out a portion. The sample has 130,000 to 150,000 clones, around nine tenths seen once. The sequenced sample was peripheral blood. The source is a man aged 45-65 years with active or convalescent COVID-19.

This clone counts as medium-sized. Other DNA sequences in the sample encode the same CDR3. This chain uses TRBV15 with TRBJ2-7, with D possibly TRBD1 on 6 matching bases. Deletions cut 0 bases from V and 2 bases from J, with 8 bases between. This CDR3 contains 14 residues. Germline V CDR1 and CDR2: LNHNV, YYDKDF (reference sequence). The CDR3 sequence: CATSRDRGPYEQYF. CDR3 coding DNA: TGTGCCACCAGCAGAGACAGGGGCCCCTACGAGCAGTACTTC.

The chain is built from TRBV27 and TRBJ1-1; no clear D. This CDR3 is 15 amino acids long. Trimming removed 6 bases at V and 1 base at J, with 15 bases between. Per germline, CDR1 MNHEY and CDR2 SMNVEV (reference sequence). DNA of the CDR3: TGTGCCAGCAGGGCAGGACTTTCGGGGAACACTGAAGCTTTCTTT. As protein: CASRAGLSGNTEAFF.

This clone was seen a single time. V and J are TRBV28 and TRBJ1-4; possible D gene TRBD1, 6 bases. Deletions cut 8 bases from V and 4 bases from J, with 20 bases between. This CDR3 region has 16 residues. CDR1 is MDHEN and CDR2 is SYDVKM in the germline V gene. CDR3 protein: CASGSGQGGGNEKLFF. The CDR3 DNA is TGTGCCAGCGGCTCGGGCCAAGGGGGGGGTAATGAAAAACTGTTTTTT.

This CDR3 reads CASSSNQGVNQPQHF. The CDR3 DNA sequence: TGTGCCAGCTCATCTAACCAGGGGGTTAATCAGCCCCAGCATTTT. The genes are TRBV18 and TRBJ1-5, with 7 positions matching TRBD1. Unmatched junction bases numbered 8, after V lost 5 bases and J lost 4 bases. CDR3 length: 15 residues. Germline-derived CDR1 and CDR2 are KGHSH and LQKENI.

V is TRBV14 and J is TRBJ2-6; D ambiguous. The germline gives CDR1 SGHDN, CDR2 FVKESK. V lost 4 bases, J lost 2 bases, and 6 bases lay in between. This CDR3 is built from 14 residues. The CDR3 reads CASSRSAGANVLTF. The CDR3 nucleotides are TGTGCCAGCAGCCGTTCCGCTGGGGCCAACGTCCTGACTTTC. Combining the CDR3 with reference TRBV14 and TRBJ2-6 gives the whole variable domain EAGVTQFPSHSVIEKGQTVTLRCDPISGHDNLYWYRRVMGKEIKFLLHFVKESKQDESGMPNNRFLAERTGGTYSTLKVQPAELEDSGVYFCASSRSAGANVLTFGAGSRLTVL.

J is TRBJ1-4 and V is TRBV5-4; unclear D gene. There are 15 residues in the CDR3. CDR1 is SGHNT and CDR2 is YYREEE in the germline V gene (reference sequence). Trimming pared 0 bases from V and 4 bases from J, leaving 10 bases between. The DNA of the CDR3 is TGTGCCAGCAGCTTGGACCGGGAGTTTAATGAAAAACTGTTTTTT. It yields the protein CASSLDREFNEKLFF.

V gene TRBV28 combines with J gene TRBJ1-5, with TRBD1 identical over 8 bases. CDR1 and CDR2 from the germline V gene are MDHEN and SYDVKM. The trim removed 10 bases at V and 3 bases at J, leaving 8 bases unmatched. The CDR3 length is 14 residues. The CDR3 loop is CATLRTGNNQPQHF. CDR3 sequence (DNA): TGTGCCACCCTCCGGACAGGGAACAATCAGCCCCAGCATTTT. Together with reference TRBV28 and TRBJ1-5, the CDR3 gives the full variable domain: DVKVTQSSRYLVKRTGEKVFLECVQDMDHENMFWYRQDPGLGLRLIYFSYDVKMKEKGDIPEGYSVSREKKERFSLILESASTNQTSMYLCATLRTGNNQPQHFGDGTRLSIL.

The J gene is TRBJ1-1, the V gene TRBV6-6, with no clear D. Germline V gives CDR1 MNHNY, CDR2 SVGAGI (reference sequence). The CDR3 length is 15 residues. The ends were cut back, 2 bases at V and 5 bases at J, with 15 bases in the middle. The CDR3 loop reads CASSYVRKRETEAFF. The CDR3 coding sequence is TGTGCCAGCAGTTACGTGAGGAAAAGGGAGACTGAAGCTTTCTTT.

The rearrangement links TRBV24-1 to TRBJ2-7; D is possibly TRBD1 (6 bases). The germline V gene has CDR1 KGHDR and CDR2 SFDVKD. Trimming cost V 5 bases and J 3 bases, with 10 bases left between them. The CDR3 sequence is 13 residues long. The CDR3 nucleotides read TGTGCCACCAGTGTTGGCAGGGGCTACGAGCAGTACTTC. Translating gives CATSVGRGYEQYF.

This clone was picked up a small number of times. V and J are TRBV7-2 and TRBJ1-5; D might be TRBD1 (5 bases). Germline V gene sequence: CDR1 SGHTA, CDR2 FQGNSA. Trimming cost V 7 bases and J 4 bases, with 14 bases left between them. This CDR3 has 14 amino acids. The CDR3, as DNA: TGTGCCAGCACCCTCGTGGGGGGTAATCAGCCCCAGCATTTT. Amino acids: CASTLVGGNQPQHF.

The chain recombines TRBV2 with TRBJ1-5; D remains unclear. V lost 5 bases and J 7 bases, leaving 15 bases between the germline ends. Germline assignment: CDR1 SNHLY and CDR2 FYNNEI. The CDR3 totals 14 residues. This chain's CDR3 is CASSPYTAGQPQHF. The CDR3 nucleotides read TGTGCCAGCAGTCCCTACACGGCGGGCCAGCCCCAGCATTTT.

The chain uses TRBV24-1 and TRBJ2-1, with 13 bases aligning to TRBD2. V lost 7 bases, J lost 5 bases, and 1 base stayed unmatched. The CDR3 contains 14 residues. CDR1 is KGHDR and CDR2 is SFDVKD in the germline V gene. This chain's CDR3 is CATRGTSGNNEQFF. The CDR3 DNA sequence: TGTGCCACCAGAGGGACTAGCGGGAACAATGAGCAGTTCTTC.

The rearrangement joins TRBV24-1 to TRBJ2-1; TRBD2 aligns across 11 bases. V lost 3 bases, J lost 4 bases, and 7 bases stayed unmatched. Germline V CDR1 and CDR2: KGHDR, SFDVKD. There are 17 residues in the CDR3. CDR3 sequence reads: CATSDTLAGGPYNEQFF. As DNA, the CDR3 is TGTGCCACCAGTGATACCCTAGCGGGAGGCCCATACAATGAGCAGTTCTTC.

The V and J genes are TRBV6-5 and TRBJ2-1, with D possibly being TRBD2 (5 bases). Germline V lookup: CDR1 MNHEY, CDR2 SVGAGI. This CDR3 region has 16 residues. V lost 4 bases and J 5 bases, leaving 18 bases between the germline ends. Written as DNA, the CDR3 is TGTGCCAGCAGTTCCCGTGGGCTAGCCCTCAACAATGAGCAGTTCTTC. It specifies CASSSRGLALNNEQFF.

This clone was picked up a small number of times. The genes are TRBV11-3 and TRBJ2-1; 9 bases are shared with TRBD1. Looked up from germline, CDR1 is SGHNT and CDR2 is YENEEA. This CDR3 comprises 16 residues. The V segment lost 4 bases and the J segment 3 bases; nucleotides outside the gene matches: 7. The CDR3 DNA reads as TGTGCCAGCAGCTCAGGGGGGACAGGGAACTACAATGAGCAGTTCTTC. Its protein is CASSSGGTGNYNEQFF.

This clone appeared a few times. The sample carries other DNA sequences with the same CDR3. This sequence joins TRBV3-1 (or the pseudogene TRBV3-2) and TRBJ1-1; maybe TRBD1 (5 bases). V lost 8 bases and J lost 6, with 10 bases in between. Per the germline V gene, CDR1 is LGHDT and CDR2 is YNNKEL (reference sequence). CDR3 size: 11 residues. The CDR3 DNA sequence: TGTGCCAGCCGGGGGGGGGCTGAAGCTTTCTTT. Its translation is CASRGGAEAFF.

The chain uses TRBV4-3 and TRBJ1-5; 8 bases match TRBD1. CDR1 LGHNA and CDR2 YSLEER come from the germline V gene. The CDR3 has 15 amino acids. Trimming cost V 3 bases and J 6 bases; bases outside gene matches: 7. The CDR3 region is CASSQDRVVRQPQHF. The CDR3 coding sequence is TGCGCCAGCAGCCAGGACAGGGTGGTCCGTCAGCCCCAGCATTTT.

For the CDR3, the DNA is TGTGCCAGCAGTTACTCCAGGGGAACTGAAGCTTTCTTT. Its translation: CASSYSRGTEAFF. The chain is built from TRBV6-5 and TRBJ1-1; TRBD1 might be the D (6 bases). Germline CDR1 and CDR2: MNHEY and SVGAGI. Deletions cut 0 bases from V and 5 bases from J, with 7 bases between. There are 13 residues in the CDR3.

Concerning this clone: The junction does not match germline at one end; this may be a read error. This chain joins TRBV7-7 and TRBJ2-1; D may be TRBD2 (6 bases). Germline values: CDR1 SSHAT, CDR2 FNYEAQ (reference sequence). The CDR3 loop spans 16 amino acids. The CDR3, as DNA: TGTGCTAGCAGCCCAGGGAGGACGATTTCCTACAATGAGCAGTTCTTC. Protein: CASSPGRTISYNEQFF.

As concerns this clone: The same CDR3 can be traced to other DNA sequences in this sample. The chain joins TRBV7-2 to TRBJ2-7; 12 positions match TRBD1. Germline CDR1 SGHTA, CDR2 FQGNSA. Trimming took 3 bases from V and 2 from J; bases not matched to a gene: 2. CDR3 length: 15 residues. DNA of the CDR3: TGTGCCAGCAGCTTGGGACAGGGGGCTCCCTACGAGCAGTACTTC. This encodes CASSLGQGAPYEQYF.